The clone carrying this TCR beta chain was counted a few times. Original handling: From reference gene primer amplification, estimates of nucleated cell counts were derived. The method was immunoSEQ multiplex PCR; TCRdb's version includes in-frame clones alone and lacks a portion of them. Clonal size and the V and J genes are those of that table, whereas D and trimming came from the DNA. Of 250,000 to 300,000 clones in the sample, about nine tenths were seen once. The sample originates from a study of blood T cell repertoires in COVID-19. About the study: The samples span acute and convalescent COVID-19 from the United States, Italy and Spain. Sources were T cells, B-cell-depleted T cells, or PBMCs; the material itself was cDNA or gDNA.

Germline loops: CDR1 MGHRA, CDR2 YSYEKL. The CDR3 runs to 16 residues. The V and J ends lost 5 bases and 7 bases, in that order; junction bases with no gene match: 11. Clinical history reported by participants formed the basis on which cohorts were assigned. The rearrangement links TRBV4-1 to TRBJ1-4; 9 nucleotides agree with TRBD1. Sequencing used PBMCs or T cells enriched from blood (not recorded which). The TCR originated in a middle-aged woman with acute COVID-19. CDR3 sequence (DNA): TGCGCCAGCAGCTTAAGCCCGACAGGGGGGATTGAAAAACTGTTTTTT. It translates to CASSLSPTGGIEKLFF.